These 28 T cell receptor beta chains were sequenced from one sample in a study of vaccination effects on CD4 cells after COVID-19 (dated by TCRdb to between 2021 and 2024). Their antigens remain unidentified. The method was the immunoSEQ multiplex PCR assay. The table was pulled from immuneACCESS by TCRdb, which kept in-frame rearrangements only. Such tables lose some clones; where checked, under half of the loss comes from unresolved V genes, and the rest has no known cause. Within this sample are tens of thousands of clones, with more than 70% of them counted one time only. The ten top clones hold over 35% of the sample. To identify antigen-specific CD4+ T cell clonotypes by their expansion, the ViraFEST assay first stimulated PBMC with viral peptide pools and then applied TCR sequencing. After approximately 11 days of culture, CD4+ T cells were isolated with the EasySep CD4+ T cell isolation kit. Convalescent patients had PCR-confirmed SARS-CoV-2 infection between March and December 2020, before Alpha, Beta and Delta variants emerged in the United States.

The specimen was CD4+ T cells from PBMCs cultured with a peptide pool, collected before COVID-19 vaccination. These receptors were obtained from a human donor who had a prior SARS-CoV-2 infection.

CDR3 DNA: TGTGCCAGCAGCCAAGATATCCGGACGCAGTATTTT. It yields the protein CASSQDIRTQYF. This chain joins TRBV3-1 (or the pseudogene TRBV3-2) and TRBJ2-3; D gene ambiguous. V was trimmed by 0 bases and J by 9 bases, leaving 7 bases between them. Per germline, CDR1 LGHDT and CDR2 YNNKEL (reference sequence). The CDR3 runs to 12 residues.

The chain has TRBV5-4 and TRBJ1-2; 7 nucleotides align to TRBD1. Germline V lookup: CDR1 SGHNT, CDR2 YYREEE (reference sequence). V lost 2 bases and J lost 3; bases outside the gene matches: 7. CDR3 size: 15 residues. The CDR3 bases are TGTGCCAGCAGCTTCCCAGGGGGGGGGCACTATGGCTACACCTTC. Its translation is CASSFPGGGHYGYTF.

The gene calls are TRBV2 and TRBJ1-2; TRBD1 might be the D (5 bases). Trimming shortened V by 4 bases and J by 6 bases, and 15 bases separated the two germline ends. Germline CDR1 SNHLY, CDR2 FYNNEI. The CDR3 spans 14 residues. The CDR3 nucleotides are TGTGCCAGCAGTGCAGGGAGGATACGACATGGCTACACCTTC. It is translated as CASSAGRIRHGYTF.

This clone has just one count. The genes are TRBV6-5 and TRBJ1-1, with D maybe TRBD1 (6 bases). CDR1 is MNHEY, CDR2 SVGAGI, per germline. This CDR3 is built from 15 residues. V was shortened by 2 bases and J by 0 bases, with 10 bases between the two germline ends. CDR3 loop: CASSYQQGLNTEAFF. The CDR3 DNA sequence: TGTGCCAGCAGTTACCAGCAGGGGCTGAACACTGAAGCTTTCTTT.

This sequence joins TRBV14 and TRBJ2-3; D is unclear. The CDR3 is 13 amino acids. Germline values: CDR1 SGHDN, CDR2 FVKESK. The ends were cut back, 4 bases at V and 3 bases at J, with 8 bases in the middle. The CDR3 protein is CASSRQPTDTQYF. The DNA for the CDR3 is TGTGCCAGCAGCCGCCAACCGACAGATACGCAGTATTTT.

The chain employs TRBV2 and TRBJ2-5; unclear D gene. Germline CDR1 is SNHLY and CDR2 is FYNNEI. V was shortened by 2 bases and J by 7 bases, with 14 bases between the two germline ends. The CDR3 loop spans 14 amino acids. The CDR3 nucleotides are TGTGCCAGCAGTGAACTGGCTAAAGTGGGGACCCAGTACTTC. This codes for CASSELAKVGTQYF.

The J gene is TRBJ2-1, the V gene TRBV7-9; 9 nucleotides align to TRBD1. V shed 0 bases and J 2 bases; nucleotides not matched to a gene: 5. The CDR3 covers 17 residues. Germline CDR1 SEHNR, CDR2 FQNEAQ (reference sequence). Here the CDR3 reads CASSLAGTGRTYNEQFF. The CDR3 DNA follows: TGTGCCAGCAGCTTAGCCGGGACAGGGAGGACCTACAATGAGCAGTTCTTC.

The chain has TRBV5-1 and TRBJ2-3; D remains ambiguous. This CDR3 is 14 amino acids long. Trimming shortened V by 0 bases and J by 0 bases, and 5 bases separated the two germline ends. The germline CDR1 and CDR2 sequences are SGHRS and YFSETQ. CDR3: CASSLGGSTDTQYF. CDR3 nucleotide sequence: TGCGCCAGCAGCTTGGGTGGTAGCACAGATACGCAGTATTTT.

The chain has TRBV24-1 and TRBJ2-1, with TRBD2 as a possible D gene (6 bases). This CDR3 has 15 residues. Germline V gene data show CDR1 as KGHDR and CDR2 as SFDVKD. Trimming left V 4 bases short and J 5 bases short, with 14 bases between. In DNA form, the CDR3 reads TGTGCCACCAGTGACCCCGGGACTCGCAACAATGAGCAGTTCTTC. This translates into CATSDPGTRNNEQFF.

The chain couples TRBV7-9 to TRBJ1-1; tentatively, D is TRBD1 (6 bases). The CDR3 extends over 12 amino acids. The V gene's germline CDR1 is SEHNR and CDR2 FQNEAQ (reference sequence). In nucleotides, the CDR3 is TGTGCAGGCTTCGGACAGAGGGAGGAAGCTTTCTTT. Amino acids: CAGFGQREEAFF.

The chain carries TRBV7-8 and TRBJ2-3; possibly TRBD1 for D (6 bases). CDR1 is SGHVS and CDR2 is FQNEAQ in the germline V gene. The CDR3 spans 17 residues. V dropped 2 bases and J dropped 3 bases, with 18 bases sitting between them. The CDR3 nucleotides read TGTGCCAGCAGCTTAACCCCCAGGGGCGGGTGGACAGATACGCAGTATTTT. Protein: CASSLTPRGGWTDTQYF.

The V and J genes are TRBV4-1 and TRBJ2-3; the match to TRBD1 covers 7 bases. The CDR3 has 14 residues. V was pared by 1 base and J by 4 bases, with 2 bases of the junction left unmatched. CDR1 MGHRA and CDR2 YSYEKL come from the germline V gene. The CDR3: CASSQVQGADTQYF. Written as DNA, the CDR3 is TGCGCCAGCAGCCAAGTCCAGGGGGCAGATACGCAGTATTTT.

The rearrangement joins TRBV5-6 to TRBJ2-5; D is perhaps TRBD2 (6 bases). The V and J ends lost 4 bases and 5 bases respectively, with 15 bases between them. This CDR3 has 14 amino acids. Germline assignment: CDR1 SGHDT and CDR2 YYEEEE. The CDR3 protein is CASSQRVQRETQYF. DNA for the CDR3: TGTGCCAGCAGCCAGCGGGTCCAACGGGAGACCCAGTACTTC. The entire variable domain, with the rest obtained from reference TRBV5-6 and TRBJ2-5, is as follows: DAGVTQSPTHLIKTRGQQVTLRCSPKSGHDTVSWYQQALGQGPQFIFQYYEEEERQRGNFPDRFSGHQFPNYSSELNVNALLLGDSALYLCASSQRVQRETQYFGPGTRLLVL.

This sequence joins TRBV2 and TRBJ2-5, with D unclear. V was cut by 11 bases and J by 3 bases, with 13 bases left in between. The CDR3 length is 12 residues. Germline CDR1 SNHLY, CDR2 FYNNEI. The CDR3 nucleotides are TGTGCCCTCAGGAACGACGAAGAGACCCAGTACTTC. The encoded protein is CALRNDEETQYF.

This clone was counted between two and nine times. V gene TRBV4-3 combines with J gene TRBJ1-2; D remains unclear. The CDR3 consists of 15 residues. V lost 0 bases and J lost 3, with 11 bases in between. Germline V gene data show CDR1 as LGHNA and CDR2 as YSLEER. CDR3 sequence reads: CASSQETRVYYGYTF. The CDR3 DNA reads TGCGCCAGCAGCCAAGAGACAAGGGTTTACTATGGCTACACCTTC.

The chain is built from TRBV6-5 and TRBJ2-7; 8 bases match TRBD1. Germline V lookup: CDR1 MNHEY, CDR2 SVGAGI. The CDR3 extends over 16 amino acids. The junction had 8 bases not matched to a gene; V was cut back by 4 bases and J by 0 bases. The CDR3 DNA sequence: TGTGCCAGCAGTTCGCGGACAGGGAGGAGCTCCTACGAGCAGTACTTC. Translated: CASSSRTGRSSYEQYF.

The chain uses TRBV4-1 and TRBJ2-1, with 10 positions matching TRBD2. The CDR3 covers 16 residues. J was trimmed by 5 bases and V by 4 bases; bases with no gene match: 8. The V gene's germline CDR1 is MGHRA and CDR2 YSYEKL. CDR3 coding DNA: TGCGCCAGCAGCCGGGGGAGCGGGGGGGTGGACAATGAGCAGTTCTTC. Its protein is CASSRGSGGVDNEQFF.

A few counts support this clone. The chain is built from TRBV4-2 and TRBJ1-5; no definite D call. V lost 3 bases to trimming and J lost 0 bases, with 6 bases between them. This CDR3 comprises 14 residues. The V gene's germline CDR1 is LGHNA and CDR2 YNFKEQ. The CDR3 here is CASSQVASNQPQHF. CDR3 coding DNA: TGTGCCAGCAGCCAGGTAGCTAGCAATCAGCCCCAGCATTTT.

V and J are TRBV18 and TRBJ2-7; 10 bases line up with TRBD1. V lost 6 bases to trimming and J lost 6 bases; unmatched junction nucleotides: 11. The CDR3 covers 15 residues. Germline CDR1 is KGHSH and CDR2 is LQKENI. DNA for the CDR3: TGTGCCAGCTCCCTCCACCGGGACAGGGGTTCCGAGCAGTACTTC. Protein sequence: CASSLHRDRGSEQYF.

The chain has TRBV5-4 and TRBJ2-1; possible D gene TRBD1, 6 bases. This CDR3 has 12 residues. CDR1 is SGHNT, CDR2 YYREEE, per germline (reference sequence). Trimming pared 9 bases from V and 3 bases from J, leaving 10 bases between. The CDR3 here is CANRDFYNEQFF. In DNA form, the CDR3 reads TGTGCCAACAGGGATTTCTACAATGAGCAGTTCTTC.

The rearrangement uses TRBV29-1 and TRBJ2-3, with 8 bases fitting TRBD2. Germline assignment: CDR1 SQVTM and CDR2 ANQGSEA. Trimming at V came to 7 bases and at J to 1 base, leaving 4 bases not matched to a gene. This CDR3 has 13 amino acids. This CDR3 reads CSGDSGGTDTQYF. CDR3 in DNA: TGCAGCGGGGATAGCGGGGGCACAGATACGCAGTATTTT.

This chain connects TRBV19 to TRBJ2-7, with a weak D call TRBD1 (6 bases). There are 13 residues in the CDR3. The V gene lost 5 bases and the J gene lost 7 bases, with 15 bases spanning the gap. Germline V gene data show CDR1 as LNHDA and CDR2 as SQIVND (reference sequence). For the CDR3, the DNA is TGTGCCAGTAGTCCCAGGGGTGGGGAAGAGCAGTACTTC. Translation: CASSPRGGEEQYF.

The CDR3 nucleotides read TGTGCCAGCAGCTTAGGTGGGGACAGGGCGAACACTGAAGCTTTCTTT. Amino acid sequence: CASSLGGDRANTEAFF. This chain joins TRBV11-3 and TRBJ1-1, with 9 bases aligning to TRBD1. This CDR3 spans 16 amino acids. From germline, CDR1 is SGHNT and CDR2 YENEEA. J lost 1 base, V lost 1 base, and 4 bases had no gene match.

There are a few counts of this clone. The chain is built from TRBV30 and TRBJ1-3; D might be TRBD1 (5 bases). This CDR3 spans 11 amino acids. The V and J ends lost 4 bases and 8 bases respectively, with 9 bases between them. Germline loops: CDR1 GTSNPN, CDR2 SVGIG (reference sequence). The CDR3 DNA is TGTGCCTGGACGCTAGGGGACACCATATATTTT. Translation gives CAWTLGDTIYF.

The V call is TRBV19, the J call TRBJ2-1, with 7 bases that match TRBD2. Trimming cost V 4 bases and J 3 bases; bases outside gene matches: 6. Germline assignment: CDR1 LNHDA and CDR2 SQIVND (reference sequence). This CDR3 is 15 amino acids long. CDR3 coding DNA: TGTGCCAGTAGTAAGACTAGCCCCTACTACAATGAGCAGTTCTTC. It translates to CASSKTSPYYNEQFF.

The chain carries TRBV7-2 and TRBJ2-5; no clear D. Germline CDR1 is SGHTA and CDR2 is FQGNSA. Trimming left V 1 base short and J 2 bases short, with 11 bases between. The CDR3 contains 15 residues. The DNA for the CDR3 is TGTGCCAGCAGCTTAGGTATCGCGCCTCAAGAGACCCAGTACTTC. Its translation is CASSLGIAPQETQYF.

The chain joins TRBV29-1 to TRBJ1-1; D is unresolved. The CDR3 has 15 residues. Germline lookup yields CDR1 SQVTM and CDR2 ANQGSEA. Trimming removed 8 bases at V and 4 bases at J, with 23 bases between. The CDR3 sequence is CSQGSGRFLGTEAFF. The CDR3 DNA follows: TGCAGCCAAGGGTCGGGTAGGTTTTTGGGCACTGAAGCTTTCTTT.

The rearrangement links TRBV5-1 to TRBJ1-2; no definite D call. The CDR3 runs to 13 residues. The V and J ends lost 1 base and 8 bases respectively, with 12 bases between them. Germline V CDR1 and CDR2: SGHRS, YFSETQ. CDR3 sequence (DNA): TGCGCCAGCAGCTTGAGCGCCCGGGCCGGCTACACCTTC. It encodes CASSLSARAGYTF.